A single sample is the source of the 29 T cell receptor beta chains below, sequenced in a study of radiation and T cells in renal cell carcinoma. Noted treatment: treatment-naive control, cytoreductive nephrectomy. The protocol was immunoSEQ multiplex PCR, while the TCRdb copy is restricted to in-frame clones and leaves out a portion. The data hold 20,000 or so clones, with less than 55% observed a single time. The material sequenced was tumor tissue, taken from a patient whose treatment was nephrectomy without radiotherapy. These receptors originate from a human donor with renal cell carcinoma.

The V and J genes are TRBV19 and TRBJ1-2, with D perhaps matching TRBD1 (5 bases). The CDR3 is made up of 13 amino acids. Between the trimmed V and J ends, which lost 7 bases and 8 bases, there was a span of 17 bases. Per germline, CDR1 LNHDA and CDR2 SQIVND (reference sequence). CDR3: CASTPSQGWGYTF. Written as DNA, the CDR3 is TGTGCCAGTACCCCATCGCAGGGCTGGGGCTACACCTTC.

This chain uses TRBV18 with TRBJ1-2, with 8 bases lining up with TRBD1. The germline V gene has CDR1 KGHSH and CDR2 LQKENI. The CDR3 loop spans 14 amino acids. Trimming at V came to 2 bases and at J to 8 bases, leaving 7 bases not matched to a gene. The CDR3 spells CASSPTAGGEGYTF. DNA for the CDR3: TGTGCCAGCTCACCAACGGCAGGGGGCGAGGGCTACACCTTC.

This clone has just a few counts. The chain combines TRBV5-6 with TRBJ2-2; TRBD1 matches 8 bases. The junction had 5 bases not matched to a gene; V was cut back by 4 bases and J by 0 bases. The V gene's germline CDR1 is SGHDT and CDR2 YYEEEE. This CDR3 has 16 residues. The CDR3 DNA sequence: TGTGCCAGCAGCCTGCAGACAGGGGCGAACACCGGGGAGCTGTTTTTT. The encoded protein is CASSLQTGANTGELFF.

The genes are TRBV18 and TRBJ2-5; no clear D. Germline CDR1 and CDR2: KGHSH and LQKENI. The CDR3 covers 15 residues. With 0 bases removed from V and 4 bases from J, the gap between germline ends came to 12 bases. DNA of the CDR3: TGTGCCAGCTCACCACCGGGGAAGGCTTTAGAGACCCAGTACTTC. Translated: CASSPPGKALETQYF.

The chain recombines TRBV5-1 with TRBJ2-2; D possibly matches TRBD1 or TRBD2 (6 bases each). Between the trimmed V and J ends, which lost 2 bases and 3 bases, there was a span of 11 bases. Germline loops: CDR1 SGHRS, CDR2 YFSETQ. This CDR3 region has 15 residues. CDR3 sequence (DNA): TGCGCCAGCAGCTTTGTAAGGGGGGACACCGGGGAGCTGTTTTTT. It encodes CASSFVRGDTGELFF.

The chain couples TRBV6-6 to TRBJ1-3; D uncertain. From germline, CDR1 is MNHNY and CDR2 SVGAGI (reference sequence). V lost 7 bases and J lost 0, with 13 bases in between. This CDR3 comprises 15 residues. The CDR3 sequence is CASTPDGNSGNTIYF. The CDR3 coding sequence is TGTGCCAGCACCCCGGACGGAAACTCTGGAAACACCATATATTTT.

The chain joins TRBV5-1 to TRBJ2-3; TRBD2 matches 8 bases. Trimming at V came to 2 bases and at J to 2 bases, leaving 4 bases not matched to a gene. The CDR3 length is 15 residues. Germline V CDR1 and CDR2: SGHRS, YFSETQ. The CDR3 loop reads CASSLAGALTDTQYF. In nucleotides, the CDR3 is TGCGCCAGCAGCTTAGCGGGGGCCCTCACAGATACGCAGTATTTT.

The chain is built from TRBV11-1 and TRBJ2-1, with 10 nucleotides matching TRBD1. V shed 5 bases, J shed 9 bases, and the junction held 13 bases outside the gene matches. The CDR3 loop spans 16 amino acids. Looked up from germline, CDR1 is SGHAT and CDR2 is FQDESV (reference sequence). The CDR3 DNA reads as TGTGCCAGCAGCATTTCGCCGGGACAGGGGAGCGGTGAGCAGTTCTTC. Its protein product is CASSISPGQGSGEQFF.

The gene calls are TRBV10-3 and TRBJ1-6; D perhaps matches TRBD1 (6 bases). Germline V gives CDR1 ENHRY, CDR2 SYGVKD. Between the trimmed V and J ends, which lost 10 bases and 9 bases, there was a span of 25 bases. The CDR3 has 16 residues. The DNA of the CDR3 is TGTGCCAGCAGCCCATTTCAAGGGGACATAGTTTCACCCCTCCACTTT. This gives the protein CASSPFQGDIVSPLHF.

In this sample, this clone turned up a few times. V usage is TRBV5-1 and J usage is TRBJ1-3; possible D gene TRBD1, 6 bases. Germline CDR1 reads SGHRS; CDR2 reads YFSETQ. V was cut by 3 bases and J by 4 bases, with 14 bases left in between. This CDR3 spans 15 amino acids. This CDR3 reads CASSSSGAAGNTIYF. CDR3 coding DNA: TGCGCCAGCAGCTCCTCAGGGGCGGCCGGAAACACCATATATTTT.

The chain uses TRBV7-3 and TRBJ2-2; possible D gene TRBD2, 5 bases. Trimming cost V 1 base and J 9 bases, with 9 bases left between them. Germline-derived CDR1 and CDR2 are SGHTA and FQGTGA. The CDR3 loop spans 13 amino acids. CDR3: CASSLNPGWELFF. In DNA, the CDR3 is TGTGCCAGCAGCTTAAACCCGGGGTGGGAGCTGTTTTTT. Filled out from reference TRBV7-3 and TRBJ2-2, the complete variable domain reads GAGVSQTPSNKVTEKGKYVELRCDPISGHTALYWYRQSLGQGPEFLIYFQGTGAADDSGLPNDRFFAVRPEGSVSTLKIQRTERGDSAVYLCASSLNPGWELFFGEGSRLTVL.

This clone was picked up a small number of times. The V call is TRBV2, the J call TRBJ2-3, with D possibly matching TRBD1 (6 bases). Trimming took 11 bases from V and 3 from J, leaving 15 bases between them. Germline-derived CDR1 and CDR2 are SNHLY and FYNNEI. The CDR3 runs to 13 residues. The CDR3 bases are TGTGCCGGAAATCTAGGGGGTACAGATACGCAGTATTTT. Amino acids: CAGNLGGTDTQYF. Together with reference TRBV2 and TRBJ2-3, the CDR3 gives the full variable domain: EPEVTQTPSHQVTQMGQEVILRCVPISNHLYFYWYRQILGQKVEFLVSFYNNEISEKSEIFDDQFSVERPDGSNFTLKIRSTKLEDSAMYFCAGNLGGTDTQYFGPGTRLTVL.

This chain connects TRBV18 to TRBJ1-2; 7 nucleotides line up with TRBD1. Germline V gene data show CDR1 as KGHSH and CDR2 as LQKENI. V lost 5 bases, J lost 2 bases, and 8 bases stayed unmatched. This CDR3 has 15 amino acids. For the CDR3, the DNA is TGTGCCAGCTCAGGCCAAACAGGGGCCAACTATGGCTACACCTTC. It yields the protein CASSGQTGANYGYTF.

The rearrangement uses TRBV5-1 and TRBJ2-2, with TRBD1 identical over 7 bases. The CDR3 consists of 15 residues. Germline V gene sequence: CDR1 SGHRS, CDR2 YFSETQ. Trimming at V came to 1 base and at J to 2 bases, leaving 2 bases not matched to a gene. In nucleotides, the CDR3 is TGCGCCAGCAGCTTGACAGGGGAAAACACCGGGGAGCTGTTTTTT. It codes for CASSLTGENTGELFF.

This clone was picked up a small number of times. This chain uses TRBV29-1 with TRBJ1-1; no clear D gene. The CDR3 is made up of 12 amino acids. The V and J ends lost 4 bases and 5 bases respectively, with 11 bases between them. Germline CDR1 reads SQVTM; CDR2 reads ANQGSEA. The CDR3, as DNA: TGCAGCGTTGGATGGACCGGGACTGAAGCTTTCTTT. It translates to CSVGWTGTEAFF.

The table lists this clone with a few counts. For the CDR3, the DNA is TGCGCCAGCAGCATGGCAGGGGGGGCGAACACTGAAGCTTTCTTT. Its translation: CASSMAGGANTEAFF. The chain joins TRBV5-1 to TRBJ1-1; 7 nucleotides agree with TRBD1. With 4 bases clipped from V and 1 base from J, the junction kept 7 bases outside the gene matches. The CDR3 sequence is 15 residues long. The germline CDR1 and CDR2 sequences are SGHRS and YFSETQ. Full variable domain (missing parts from reference TRBV5-1 and TRBJ1-1): KAGVTQTPRYLIKTRGQQVTLSCSPISGHRSVSWYQQTPGQGLQFLFEYFSETQRNKGNFPGRFSGRQFSNSRSEMNVSTLELGDSALYLCASSMAGGANTEAFFGQGTRLTVV.

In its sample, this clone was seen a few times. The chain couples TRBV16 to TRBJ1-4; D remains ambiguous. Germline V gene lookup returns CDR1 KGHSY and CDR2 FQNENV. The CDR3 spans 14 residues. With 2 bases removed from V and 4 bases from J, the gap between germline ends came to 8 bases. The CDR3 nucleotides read TGTGCCAGCAGCCAAACAGCGCTTAATGAAAAACTGTTTTTT. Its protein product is CASSQTALNEKLFF.

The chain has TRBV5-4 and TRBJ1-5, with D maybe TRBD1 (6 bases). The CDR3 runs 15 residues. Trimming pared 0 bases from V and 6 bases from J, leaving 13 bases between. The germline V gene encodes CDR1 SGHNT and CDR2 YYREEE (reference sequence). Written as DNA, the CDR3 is TGTGCCAGCAGCTTGGGGGGGGCCAGAATTCAGCCCCAGCATTTT. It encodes CASSLGGARIQPQHF.

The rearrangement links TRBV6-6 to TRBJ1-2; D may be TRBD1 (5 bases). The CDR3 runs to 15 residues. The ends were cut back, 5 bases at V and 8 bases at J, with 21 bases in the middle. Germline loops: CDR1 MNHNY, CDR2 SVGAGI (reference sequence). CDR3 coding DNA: TGTGCCAGCAGTGCGAGGAGGGGCTCGGAAGGGGGCTACACCTTC. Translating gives CASSARRGSEGGYTF.

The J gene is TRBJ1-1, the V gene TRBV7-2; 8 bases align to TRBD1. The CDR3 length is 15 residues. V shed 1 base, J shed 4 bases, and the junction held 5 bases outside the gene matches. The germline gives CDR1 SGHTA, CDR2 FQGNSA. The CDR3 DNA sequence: TGTGCCAGCAGCTTAGGTAGACAGGGGAGCACTGAAGCTTTCTTT. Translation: CASSLGRQGSTEAFF.

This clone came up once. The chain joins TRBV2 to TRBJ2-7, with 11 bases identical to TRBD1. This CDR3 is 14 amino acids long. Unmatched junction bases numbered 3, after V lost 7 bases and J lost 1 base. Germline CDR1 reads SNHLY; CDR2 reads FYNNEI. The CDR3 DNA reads TGTGCCAGCATGGGGGACAGGGGGTCCTACGAGCAGTACTTC. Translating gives CASMGDRGSYEQYF.

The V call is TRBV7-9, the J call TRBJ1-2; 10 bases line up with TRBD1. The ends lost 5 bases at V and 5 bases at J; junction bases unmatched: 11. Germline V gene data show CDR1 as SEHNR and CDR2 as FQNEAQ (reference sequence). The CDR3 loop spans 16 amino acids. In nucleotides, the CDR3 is TGTGCCAGCAGCCTTATCGGACAGGGGGTAGGATATGGCTACACCTTC. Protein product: CASSLIGQGVGYGYTF.

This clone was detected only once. The chain's CDR3 is CASSTTRTVSALELFF. CDR3 nucleotides: TGTGCCAGCTCAACCACAAGGACCGTATCGGCGTTGGAACTGTTTTTT. J is TRBJ1-4 and V is TRBV18; D unresolved. This CDR3 spans 16 amino acids. Germline CDR1 is KGHSH and CDR2 is LQKENI. The ends were cut back, 5 bases at V and 12 bases at J, with 25 bases in the middle.

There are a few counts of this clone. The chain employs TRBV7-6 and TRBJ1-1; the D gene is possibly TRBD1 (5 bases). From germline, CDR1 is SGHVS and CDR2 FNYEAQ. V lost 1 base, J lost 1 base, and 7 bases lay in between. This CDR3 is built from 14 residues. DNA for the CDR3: TGTGCCAGCAGCTTAGTGCAGGGGAACACTGAAGCTTTCTTT. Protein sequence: CASSLVQGNTEAFF.

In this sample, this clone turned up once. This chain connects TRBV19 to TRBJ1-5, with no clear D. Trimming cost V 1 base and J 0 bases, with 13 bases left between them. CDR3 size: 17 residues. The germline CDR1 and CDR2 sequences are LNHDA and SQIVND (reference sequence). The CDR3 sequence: CASSIVTGKYSNQPQHF. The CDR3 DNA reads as TGTGCCAGTAGTATAGTTACGGGGAAGTATAGCAATCAGCCCCAGCATTTT. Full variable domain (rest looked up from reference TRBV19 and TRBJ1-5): DGGITQSPKYLFRKEGQNVTLSCEQNLNHDAMYWYRQDPGQGLRLIYYSQIVNDFQKGDIAEGYSVSREKKESFPLTVTSAQKNPTAFYLCASSIVTGKYSNQPQHFGDGTRLSIL.

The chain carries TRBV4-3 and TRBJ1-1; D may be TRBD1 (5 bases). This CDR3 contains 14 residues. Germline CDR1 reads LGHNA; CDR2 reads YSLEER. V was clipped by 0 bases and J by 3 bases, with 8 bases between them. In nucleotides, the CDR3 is TGCGCCAGCAGCCAAGATGCGGGGGACACTGAAGCTTTCTTT. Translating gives CASSQDAGDTEAFF.

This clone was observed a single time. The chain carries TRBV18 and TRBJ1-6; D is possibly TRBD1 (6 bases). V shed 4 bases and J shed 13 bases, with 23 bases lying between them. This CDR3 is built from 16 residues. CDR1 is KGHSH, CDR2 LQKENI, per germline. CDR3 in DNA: TGTGCCAGCTCACAGGGGACTAACCAAAGGACAGCTCCCCTCCACTTT. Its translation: CASSQGTNQRTAPLHF.

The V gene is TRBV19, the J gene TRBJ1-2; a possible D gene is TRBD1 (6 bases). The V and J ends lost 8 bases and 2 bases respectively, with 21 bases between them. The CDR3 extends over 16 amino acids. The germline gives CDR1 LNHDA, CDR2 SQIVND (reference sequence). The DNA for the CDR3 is TGTGCCAGTCGGTTCGCCGGGGGCCTTTCCAACTATGGCTACACCTTC. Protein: CASRFAGGLSNYGYTF.

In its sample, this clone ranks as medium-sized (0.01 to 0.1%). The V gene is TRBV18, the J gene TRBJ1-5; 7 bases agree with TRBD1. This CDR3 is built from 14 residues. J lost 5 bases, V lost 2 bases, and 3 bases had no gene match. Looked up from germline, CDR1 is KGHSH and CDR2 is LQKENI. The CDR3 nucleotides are TGTGCCAGCTCACCAGGGGGGACAGATCAGCCCCAGCATTTT. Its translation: CASSPGGTDQPQHF. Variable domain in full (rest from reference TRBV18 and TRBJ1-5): NAGVMQNPRHLVRRRGQEARLRCSPMKGHSHVYWYRQLPEEGLKFMVYLQKENIIDESGMPKERFSAEFPKEGPSILRIQQVVRGDSAAYFCASSPGGTDQPQHFGDGTRLSIL.